Following are 3 T cell receptor beta chains from one sample sequenced in a study of T cell responses to AZD1222 COVID-19 vaccine. Only in-frame clones appear in the TCRdb table, and some are missing; sequencing was by immunoSEQ multiplex PCR. Found here are 150,000 to 200,000 clones, over 75% of them singletons; the top ten hold more than 1.3%. The sequences come from peripheral blood, collected on day 0 of AZD1222 vaccination. The receptor set was obtained from an adult in good health.

This chain uses TRBV28 with TRBJ2-1, with 7 bases that match TRBD1. Trimming removed 4 bases from V and 4 bases from J; junction bases left unmatched: 10. Per germline, CDR1 MDHEN and CDR2 SYDVKM. The CDR3 is made up of 16 amino acids. DNA of the CDR3: TGTGCCAGCAGTTCGTTACAGGGGAGCAAATACAATGAGCAGTTCTTC. This encodes CASSSLQGSKYNEQFF.

The chain employs TRBV9 and TRBJ1-1; maybe TRBD1 (5 bases). Looked up from germline, CDR1 is SGDLS and CDR2 is YYNGEE. Trimming took off 3 bases at V and 3 bases at J, with 18 bases between the two ends. This CDR3 is 16 amino acids long. Written as DNA, the CDR3 is TGTGCCAGCAGCGCCGCCCAGGATCGAGGGGACACTGAAGCTTTCTTT. Amino acids: CASSAAQDRGDTEAFF.

This clone was seen only a few times. This rearrangement joins TRBV19 to TRBJ1-6; D remains ambiguous. Trimming shortened V by 5 bases and J by 9 bases, and 17 bases separated the two germline ends. The CDR3 is 15 residues long. Germline V gene lookup returns CDR1 LNHDA and CDR2 SQIVND (reference sequence). CDR3 bases: TGTGCCAGTAGTCTCCCCCAAGAAGTGAGTTCACCCCTCCACTTT. Protein product: CASSLPQEVSSPLHF.